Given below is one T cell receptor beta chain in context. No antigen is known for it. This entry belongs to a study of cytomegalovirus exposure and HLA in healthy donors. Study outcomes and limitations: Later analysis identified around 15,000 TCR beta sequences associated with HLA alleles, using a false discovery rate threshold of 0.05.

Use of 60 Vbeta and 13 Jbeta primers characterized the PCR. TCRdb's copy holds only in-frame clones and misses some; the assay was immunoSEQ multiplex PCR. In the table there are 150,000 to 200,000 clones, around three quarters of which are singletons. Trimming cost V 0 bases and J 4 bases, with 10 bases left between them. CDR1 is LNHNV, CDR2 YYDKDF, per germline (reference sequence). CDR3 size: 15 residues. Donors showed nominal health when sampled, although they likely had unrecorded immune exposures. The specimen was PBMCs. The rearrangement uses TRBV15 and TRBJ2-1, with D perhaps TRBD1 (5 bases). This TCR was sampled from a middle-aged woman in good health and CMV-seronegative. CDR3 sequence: CATSREIGDYNEQFF. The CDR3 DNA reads TGTGCCACCAGCAGAGAGATAGGGGATTACAATGAGCAGTTCTTC.